The entry that follows covers one TCR beta chain sequence. Its antigen has not been determined. No much larger clonotype is one base removed from it; base qualities were not supplied. The data derive from a study of CD8+ T cells in alopecia areata (dated by TCRdb to 2016 to 2019). With regard to the full study: The treated patients took part in an open-label pilot trial in which moderate-to-severe alopecia areata was treated with oral tofacitinib at 5 to 10 mg twice daily. Patients stayed on tofacitinib for 6 to 18 months and then had 6 months of follow-up off drug so that delayed response and recurrence could be assessed. For the treated patients, the SALT score, which quantifies what percentage of scalp surface area is affected, served as the measure of disease severity. In both human patients and the C3H/HeJ mouse model, the study applied high-throughput TCRbeta sequencing to look at T cell clonal expansion in alopecia areata. Scalp tissue and sorted CD4+ and CD8+ peripheral blood T cells from patchy and totalis/universalis alopecia areata patients and from healthy controls were covered by human TCRbeta sequencing. Tofacitinib-treated patients had biopsies at baseline and at 4 and 24 weeks of treatment, with a later scalp biopsy in several patients. Scalp clonality was compared among normal scalp (n=4), patchy alopecia areata scalp (n=8), and alopecia totalis/universalis scalp (n=8). RNA was obtained with the PAXgene miRNA kit for fixed scalp, the miRNeasy kit for PBMCs, and the RNeasy kit for mouse skin. TCRbeta CDR3 regions were amplified by immunoSEQ multiplex PCR using 35 Vbeta forward and 13 Jbeta reverse primers. The full study reports these points: Many expanded lesional clones persisted in scalp and blood during tofacitinib treatment, which may partly explain relapse after stopping treatment. Lesional scalp, especially in alopecia totalis/universalis, showed higher clonality and more expanded CD8+ clones than normal scalp, suggesting antigenic drive. Compared with mice, TCR sequences shared between patients were less clear, possibly partly because of HLA diversity across the patient population. Scalp TCR repertoire analysis is complicated because resident alphabeta T cells in normal human skin are also sequenced, whereas mouse skin is dominated by gammadelta T cells. Because the treated cohort was small and included a single nonresponder, larger studies are needed to assess links between baseline CD8+ expansion and response. With tofacitinib, both scalp clonality and the number of expanded CD8+ clones among the top 100 scalp clones went down significantly.

Compared with germline, V lacks 6 bases and J lacks 6 bases; bases without a gene match: 4. Counted from cysteine to phenylalanine, this CDR3 has 12 amino acids. Of all the DNA, just the CDR3 is kept, 36 bases in frame from base 1. From a lookup of the germline V gene, CDR1 and CDR2 are SQVTM and ANQGSEA. In light of the paper, this sample's time point label describes: 24 weeks on oral tofacitinib. Reading the label with the study, this specimen's treatment or condition is: oral pan-JAK inhibitor, 5-10 mg twice daily. Peripheral blood and lesional scalp punch biopsies were obtained from patients with alopecia areata. PBMCs were isolated by density centrifugation and stained for CD3, CD4 and CD8, and CD4+ and CD8+ T cells were sorted on a FACSAria. Receptor libraries were prepared by the immunoSEQ multiplex PCR assay. RNA was extracted from all samples and reverse transcribed into cDNA, which served as template for TCR sequencing. SuperScript III was used for first-strand cDNA synthesis, primed with a 2:1 mix of oligo-dT and random hexamers. A synthetic immune receptor repertoire was used to gauge amplification bias, and whatever bias remained was removed computationally. Turning to the authors' computational methods: Raw reads were preprocessed to remove errors, and CDR3 was defined by IMGT conventions from the conserved cysteine to phenylalanine. Clonality was computed by normalizing Shannon entropy by log2 of the number of productive unique TCRs and subtracting the result from 1. CD4 or CD8 identity of scalp clones was inferred by cross-referencing scalp TCRbeta sequences with sorted blood CD4 and CD8 repertoires. TCRdb took over this immuneACCESS table, retaining in-frame rearrangements with V and J assigned. Such tables are incomplete; in checked studies, under half of the missing clones stem from an unresolved V gene, and the remainder is unexplained. That table gives V, J and clone size, and the DNA gave D and trimming. Within this sample are hundreds of thousands of clones, with more than 45% of them counted one time only. In total, the top ten clones hold under 2% of the sample.

The receptor was isolated from a human donor with alopecia areata. The V and J genes are TRBV29-1 and TRBJ2-7, with 11 bases in between that match TRBD1. Sequences were derived from CD4+ T cells sorted from blood, sampled at week 24, from a patient treated with tofacitinib. CDR3 reads: CSVRTGGGEQYF. The base sequence is TGCAGCGTACGGACAGGGGGCGGCGAGCAGTACTTC.